This T cell receptor (beta chain) was sequenced in a study of OX40 agonist ivuxolimab in advanced cancers. Data came from immunoSEQ multiplex PCR; TCRdb stores just in-frame clones and leaves some out. Of more than 40,000 clones listed, 85% to 90% are singletons. This CDR3 is built from 13 residues. V gave up 4 bases and J gave up 3 bases; unmatched junction bases: 2. Germline CDR1 and CDR2: MNHNS and SASEGT. The sequence came from an adult with an advanced solid tumor such as melanoma, head and neck, liver or kidney cancer. This sequence joins TRBV6-1 and TRBJ2-7; 8 nucleotides line up with TRBD2. This specimen was CD4+ or CD8+ T cells sorted from blood, taken in a trial of the OX40 agonist ivuxolimab. CDR3: CASSVREGYEQYF. As DNA, the CDR3 is TGTGCCAGCAGTGTCCGGGAGGGCTACGAGCAGTACTTC.